This T cell receptor beta chain came from a study of T cells in Graves' hyperthyroidism and ophthalmopathy. Study conclusions and caveats: Classification by a 13 V-J model distinguished ophthalmopathy from stable hyperthyroidism. Progression to ophthalmopathy was predicted a median of approximately 6.4 months early. Blood also showed most of the thyroid clonotypes that were expanded above 0.001.

The hyperthyroidism patients had all been newly diagnosed, and their disease duration was under 2 months. Their ages ranged from 18 to 65 years. Comment on this clonotype: Its specificity is unknown. A single base separates this from a much larger clone, so it may be a read error.

The TCR beta CDR3 regions underwent amplification using RNA transcripts as the source. The HTBI primer set was used in a first-round RT-PCR of the TCR CDR3. TCRdb itself ran the multiplex PCR reads through MiXCR, one entry per CDR3 protein. The sample yields around 480,000 distinct CDR3 sequences, approximately 15% seen once. This clonotype was obtained from a woman under 30 with Graves' hyperthyroidism. Sample: blood.

CDR3 sequence reads: CASSLGSSYERYV. CDR3 DNA sequence: TGTGCCAGCAGTTTGGGTAGCTCCTACGAGCGGTACGTC. The rearrangement joins TRBV12-3 or TRBV12-4 to TRBJ2-7; D remains unclear. The CDR3 has 13 amino acids.